The clone carrying this T cell receptor beta chain was observed a handful of times. The antigen remains undetermined. The sample is drawn from a study of vaccination and CD4 T cells after COVID-19. Treatment denoted: roughly 11-day PBMC culture with coronavirus spike peptide pools or control peptides (ViraFEST assay). Unexposed donor CD4+ T cells predated the COVID-19 pandemic, collected 2011-2018. Alongside approximately 11 IU/ml IL-2 and 10 ug/ml peptide pools, PBMCs were cultured at some 2 million per well. The Oncomine TCR Beta short-read assay generated sequence data from the DNA of cultured CD4+ T cells. TCRdb redid the calling of the PCR reads with MiXCR, one entry per CDR3 protein. Of about 7,100 distinct CDR3 sequences listed, around two fifths are singletons. The study's findings and limits: Median approximately 90% of reactive clones detected in convalescent patients emerged only post-vaccination.

Sequenced sample: CD4+ T cells from blood, cultured in vitro. The source is a human donor in good health.

In DNA, the CDR3 is TGTGCCAGCAGCTTAGACGTTAATAGCAATCAGCCCCAGCATTTT. Translation gives CASSLDVNSNQPQHF. This chain connects TRBV11-2 to TRBJ1-5; no clear D. The germline V and J ends were trimmed by 0 bases and 0 bases, with 6 bases remaining between them. The CDR3 sequence is 15 residues long. CDR1 is SGHAT and CDR2 is FQNNGV in the germline V gene.